Here is one T cell receptor beta chain with its context. This clonotype turned up a few times. Its antigen is still unknown. This may stem from a read error, because a much larger clone lies one nucleotide away. Stable Graves' hyperthyroidism was defined as the absence of progression to ophthalmopathy over 18 months of follow-up. The hyperthyroidism patients were between 18 and 65 years old and newly diagnosed, with a disease duration of less than 2 months. Patients with uncontrolled infections, other autoimmune diseases, pregnancy or lactation were excluded. Diagnoses were established on the basis of clinical symptoms, serum thyroxine and TRAb, thyroid ultrasound, and orbital computed tomography. Trizol reagent was used to extract total RNA, and RNA quality was then checked on an Agilent 2100 Bioanalyzer. Amplification of TCR beta CDR3 regions was carried out from RNA transcripts. The TCR CDR3 was subjected to a first round of RT-PCR using the HTBI primer set and the Qiagen OneStep RT-PCR kit. A second multiplex PCR round built the libraries, followed by size selection and purification. Paired-end sequencing of the libraries was performed with 100 bp reads on an Illumina HiSeq2000. The original methods were these. SOAPnuke was used to process the raw data, with reads discarded if the reads contained adapters or uncalled bases, had a mean Phred below 15, or lacked an exact constant-primer or identifier match. COPE v1.2.5 was used to merge high-quality paired reads, and clonotypes were defined as unique nucleotide sequences. Clonotypes were aligned to IMGT TRBV, TRBD and TRBJ reference segments using MiTCR v1.1. The analysis included only V-J combinations with a frequency above 0.0001, which together covered roughly 99% of the repertoires. The TCS score was defined as the ratio of F50 (clonal expansion) to E x V (chaos), calculated using BLOSUM62-based TCRdist between CDR3 peptides within each V-J. Welch's t-statistics and random forest reduced several hundred V-J features to 10 to 15, which were used in a naive Bayes classifier (R e1071). Thyroid-blood repertoire similarity was quantified with the Morisita-Horn index. The public reads were quality trimmed at Q25 with fastp and then assembled into clones with MiXCR by TCRdb, keeping productive beta chains. Each CDR3 protein appears once, grouped with its most common genes and DNA. These V and J calls rely on TCRdb rather than the paper's analysis. The sample contains 450,000 to 700,000 distinct CDR3 sequences, roughly 50% of them found a single time. More than 7.5% of the sample comes from the top ten.

CDR1 is given as SGHVS and CDR2 as FQNEAQ, both from the germline V gene. Here V drops 8 bases and J drops 4 bases, and the junction holds 11 bases not matched to any gene. The CDR3 goes from the cysteine to the phenylalanine over 15 residues. Only the CDR3 region is kept as DNA, spanning 45 bases read in frame from base 1. The data derive from a study of T cells in Graves' hyperthyroidism and ophthalmopathy (dated 2019 in TCRdb). Context from the whole study: To identify distinguishing TCR V-J signatures, a discovery cohort of around 98 patients was used, comprising 43 with Graves' ophthalmopathy and approximately 58 with stable Graves' hyperthyroidism. In roughly six Graves' hyperthyroidism patients, the study also compared T-cell repertoires from thyroid tissue with T-cell repertoires from blood. The paper describes TCR Vbeta CDR3 sequencing of 120 to 150 peripheral blood samples, made up of some 42 ophthalmopathy patients, roughly 75 hyperthyroidism patients and around 17 progressor patients. The 80 to 100 discovery patients were randomly divided into training and test sets at a 7:3 ratio. Once sampling was done, hyperthyroidism patients were given methimazole at a starting dose of 30 mg daily, whereas ophthalmopathy patients were given high-dose intravenous methylprednisolone. Whether ophthalmopathy could be predicted prospectively was tested in an independent validation cohort made up of about 18 hyperthyroidism patients plus 17 patients who later progressed to ophthalmopathy. General study outcomes and caveats: Most expanded thyroid clonotypes (frequency above 0.001) were also detected in blood, a finding suggesting that blood repertoires may reflect thyroid immune responses. In validation, the model predicted progression to ophthalmopathy with 60% to 71% sensitivity and roughly 75% specificity, a median of approximately 6.7 months before onset. A model built on a 13 V-J signature distinguished ophthalmopathy from stable hyperthyroidism, reaching roughly 88% sensitivity and about 81% specificity in cross-validation and 80%/75% in testing. No statistical method was used to fix the sample size in advance, and group allocation was not hidden from the investigators.

The specimen sequenced was peripheral blood or thyroid tissue (not recorded which). This TCR came from a woman aged 18-29 years with Graves' hyperthyroidism. The chain is assembled from TRBV7-8 and TRBJ1-2; 9 bases in the middle match TRBD1. The CDR3 reads as follows: CASGPLDRGFYGYTF. Here is the DNA: TGTGCCAGCGGCCCATTGGACAGGGGATTCTATGGCTACACCTTC.